One sample yielded the 14 T cell receptor beta chains listed below, sequenced in a study of blood T cell repertoires in COVID-19. The data were produced by immunoSEQ multiplex PCR, yet TCRdb's version contains in-frame clones alone and is incomplete. The data contain 200,000 to 250,000 clones, around 88% of them seen just once; the ten biggest clones take up roughly 12%. Sequencing used peripheral blood. The receptors come from an elderly man with acute or convalescent COVID-19.

The chain couples TRBV28 to TRBJ2-7; 7 bases fit TRBD1. Unmatched junction bases numbered 6, after V lost 7 bases and J lost 0 bases. Germline values: CDR1 MDHEN, CDR2 SYDVKM. This CDR3 is 14 amino acids long. In DNA, the CDR3 is TGTGCCAGCATCCCCAGGGGGTTCTCCTACGAGCAGTACTTC. This encodes CASIPRGFSYEQYF.

The chain is built from TRBV6-2 or TRBV6-3 and TRBJ1-2; D not certain. V was trimmed by 4 bases and J by 7 bases, leaving 13 bases between them. Germline loops: CDR1 MNHEY, CDR2 SVGEGT. The CDR3 runs 13 residues. CDR3 loop: CASSFRARGGYTF. CDR3 coding DNA: TGTGCCAGCAGTTTCCGGGCCCGGGGTGGCTACACCTTC.

The chain has TRBV5-1 and TRBJ1-1; D unclear. The CDR3 extends over 13 amino acids. The germline CDR1 and CDR2 sequences are SGHRS and YFSETQ. V was trimmed by 5 bases and J by 0 bases, leaving 8 bases between them. CDR3 region: CASRLQLNTEAFF. Written as DNA, the CDR3 is TGCGCCAGCAGACTACAACTGAACACTGAAGCTTTCTTT.

The V and J genes are TRBV5-5 and TRBJ1-4; maybe TRBD1 (6 bases). Germline V CDR1 and CDR2: SGHKS, YYEKEE (reference sequence). The CDR3 is made up of 13 amino acids. V was cut by 0 bases and J by 7 bases, with 7 bases left in between. The CDR3 sequence: CASSLVGGEKLFF. The CDR3 nucleotides are TGTGCCAGCAGCTTGGTAGGGGGTGAAAAACTGTTTTTT.

This clone is a singleton in its sample. The chain employs TRBV2 and TRBJ2-5, with 8 nucleotides matching TRBD1. CDR1 is SNHLY and CDR2 is FYNNEI in the germline V gene. The CDR3 extends over 15 amino acids. Trimming removed 5 bases from V and 2 bases from J; junction bases left unmatched: 7. CDR3 in amino acids: CASSTGQGGQETQYF. CDR3 sequence (DNA): TGTGCCAGCAGTACCGGACAGGGTGGGCAAGAGACCCAGTACTTC.

The CDR3 protein is CASSITGNSYEQYF. The CDR3 DNA follows: TGTGCCAGTAGTATAACGGGGAACTCCTACGAGCAGTACTTC. The genes are TRBV19 and TRBJ2-7; possible D gene TRBD2, 5 bases. This CDR3 region has 14 residues. From germline, CDR1 is LNHDA and CDR2 SQIVND (reference sequence). V dropped 2 bases and J dropped 0 bases, with 8 bases sitting between them.

In its sample, this clone was seen a few times. The rearrangement uses TRBV2 and TRBJ1-4; 9 nucleotides align to TRBD1. The CDR3 loop spans 14 amino acids. Germline V CDR1 and CDR2: SNHLY, FYNNEI. V lost 6 bases, J lost 7 bases, and 6 bases stayed unmatched. The CDR3 region is CASREQGAGEKLFF. CDR3 nucleotides: TGTGCCAGCAGGGAACAGGGGGCCGGTGAAAAACTGTTTTTT.

About this clone: Within the sample, other DNA sequences also encode this same CDR3. In DNA form, the CDR3 reads TGTGCCAGCAGCTTGACAGGGGGCAACACTGAAGCTTTCTTT. As protein: CASSLTGGNTEAFF. V is TRBV7-9 and J is TRBJ1-1; 10 bases are shared with TRBD1. The germline CDR1 and CDR2 sequences are SEHNR and FQNEAQ (reference sequence). V trimming: 3 bases; J trimming: 2 bases; junction bases outside the gene matches: 0. The CDR3 has 14 residues. The whole variable domain, remainder taken from reference TRBV7-9 and TRBJ1-1, is DTGVSQNPRHKITKRGQNVTFRCDPISEHNRLYWYRQTLGQGPEFLTYFQNEAQLEKSRLLSDRFSAERPKGSFSTLEIQRTEQGDSAMYLCASSLTGGNTEAFFGQGTRLTVV.

The chain links TRBV19 to TRBJ1-5; 7 bases are a match to TRBD1. V was clipped by 4 bases and J by 10 bases; unmatched bases: 10. Per the germline V gene, CDR1 is LNHDA and CDR2 is SQIVND (reference sequence). This CDR3 is built from 14 residues. The CDR3 coding sequence is TGTGCCAGTAGTACCCTACAGGGGCAAGGACCCCAGCATTTT. It codes for CASSTLQGQGPQHF.

This CDR3 reads CASSEDSGGWDTQYF. In DNA form, the CDR3 reads TGTGCCAGCAGTGAAGACAGCGGGGGCTGGGATACGCAGTATTTT. The chain uses TRBV2 and TRBJ2-3, with 8 bases lining up with TRBD2. Germline V gene lookup returns CDR1 SNHLY and CDR2 FYNNEI. The CDR3 totals 15 residues. Trimming removed 1 base from V and 6 bases from J; junction bases left unmatched: 6.

In its sample, this clone was seen once. The chain joins TRBV19 to TRBJ1-6; TRBD1 agrees at 7 bases. Germline trimming cut 7 bases from V and 5 bases from J; bases unmatched to any gene: 5. Germline assignment: CDR1 LNHDA and CDR2 SQIVND (reference sequence). The CDR3 has 14 residues. The CDR3 DNA sequence: TGTGCCAGTAATACCGGGACAGATAATTCACCCCTCCACTTT. Amino acids: CASNTGTDNSPLHF.

This clone came up a few times. This chain connects TRBV7-7 to TRBJ2-5, with 12 positions matching TRBD2. Germline V gene data show CDR1 as SSHAT and CDR2 as FNYEAQ (reference sequence). This CDR3 comprises 17 residues. The CDR3 loop reads CANESIRLAGDRETQYF. The CDR3 nucleotides read TGTGCTAACGAATCAATTCGACTAGCGGGAGATCGGGAGACCCAGTACTTC.

A note on this clone: Other DNA sequences within the sample encode an identical CDR3. The chain combines TRBV6-5 with TRBJ1-2, with 7 bases that match TRBD1. Germline V gene data show CDR1 as MNHEY and CDR2 as SVGAGI. The CDR3 covers 13 residues. J lost 2 bases, V lost 7 bases, and 4 bases had no gene match. In DNA, the CDR3 is TGTGCCAGCACCCGGACAGGAAACTATGGCTACACCTTC. Protein sequence: CASTRTGNYGYTF.

Only one count was recorded for this clone. The V and J genes are TRBV10-2 and TRBJ1-5; 7 bases line up with TRBD1. The CDR3 has 16 amino acids. With V trimmed by 4 bases and J by 0 bases, 6 bases remained unmatched. CDR1 and CDR2 (germline): WSHSY, SAAADI. In DNA form, the CDR3 reads TGCGCCAGCAGTGCCGTAGGGGGCAATAGCAATCAGCCCCAGCATTTT. Translated: CASSAVGGNSNQPQHF.